This T cell receptor (beta chain) was profiled in a study of T cells in Graves' hyperthyroidism and ophthalmopathy. This clonotype was found many times. Researchers took RNA transcripts and amplified the TCR beta CDR3 regions from them. TCR CDR3 underwent first-round RT-PCR with the HTBI primer set. Via MiXCR, TCRdb re-called the multiplex PCR reads, giving one row per CDR3 protein. This table holds a few hundred thousand distinct CDR3 sequences, 15% to 17% found once. This TCR was recovered from a woman aged 30 to 39 with Graves' hyperthyroidism. Sequenced material: blood.

CDR3 bases: TGTGCCAGCAGCCAGGGGCAGTCGAAAGAGACCCAGTACTTC. Translation: CASSQGQSKETQYF. The rearrangement joins TRBV6-2 or TRBV6-3 to TRBJ2-5; maybe TRBD1 (6 bases). The V end lost 6 bases, the J end lost 3 bases, and 14 bases lay between the germline ends. The germline gives CDR1 MNHEY, CDR2 SVGEGT. The CDR3 length is 14 residues.